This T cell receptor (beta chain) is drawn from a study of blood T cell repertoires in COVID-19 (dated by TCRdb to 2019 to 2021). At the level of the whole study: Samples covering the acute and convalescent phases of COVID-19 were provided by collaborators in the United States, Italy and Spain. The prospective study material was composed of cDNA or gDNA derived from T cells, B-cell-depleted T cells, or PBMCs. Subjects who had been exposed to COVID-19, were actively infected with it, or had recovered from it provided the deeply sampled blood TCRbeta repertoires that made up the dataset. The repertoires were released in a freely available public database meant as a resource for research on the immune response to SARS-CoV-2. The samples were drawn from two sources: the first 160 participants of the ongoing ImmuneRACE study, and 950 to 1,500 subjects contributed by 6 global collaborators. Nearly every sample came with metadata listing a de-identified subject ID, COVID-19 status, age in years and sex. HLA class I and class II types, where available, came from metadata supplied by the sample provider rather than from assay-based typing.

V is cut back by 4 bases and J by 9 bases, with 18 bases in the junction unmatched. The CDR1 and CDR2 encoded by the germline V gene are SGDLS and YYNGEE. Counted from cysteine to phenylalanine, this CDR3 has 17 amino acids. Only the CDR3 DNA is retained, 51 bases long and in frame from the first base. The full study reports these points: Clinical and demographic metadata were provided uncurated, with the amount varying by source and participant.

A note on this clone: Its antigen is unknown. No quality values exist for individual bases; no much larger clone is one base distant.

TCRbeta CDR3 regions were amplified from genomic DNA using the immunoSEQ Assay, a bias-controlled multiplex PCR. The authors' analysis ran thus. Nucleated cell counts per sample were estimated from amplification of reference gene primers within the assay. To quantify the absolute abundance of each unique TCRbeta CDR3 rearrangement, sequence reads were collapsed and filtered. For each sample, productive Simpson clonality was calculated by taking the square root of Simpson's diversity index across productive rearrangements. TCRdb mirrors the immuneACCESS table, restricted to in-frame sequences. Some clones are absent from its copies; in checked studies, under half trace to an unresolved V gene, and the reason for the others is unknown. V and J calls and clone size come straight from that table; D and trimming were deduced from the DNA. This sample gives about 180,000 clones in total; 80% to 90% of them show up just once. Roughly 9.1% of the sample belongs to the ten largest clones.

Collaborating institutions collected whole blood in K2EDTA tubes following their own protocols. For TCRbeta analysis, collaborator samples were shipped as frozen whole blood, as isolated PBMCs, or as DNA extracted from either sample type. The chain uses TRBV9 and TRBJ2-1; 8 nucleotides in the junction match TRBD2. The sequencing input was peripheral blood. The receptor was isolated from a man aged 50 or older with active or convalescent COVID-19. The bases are TGTGCCAGCAGCCAAAGCGGGAGAATCGTTTTTAGTGGTGAGCAGTTCTTC. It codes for CASSQSGRIVFSGEQFF.